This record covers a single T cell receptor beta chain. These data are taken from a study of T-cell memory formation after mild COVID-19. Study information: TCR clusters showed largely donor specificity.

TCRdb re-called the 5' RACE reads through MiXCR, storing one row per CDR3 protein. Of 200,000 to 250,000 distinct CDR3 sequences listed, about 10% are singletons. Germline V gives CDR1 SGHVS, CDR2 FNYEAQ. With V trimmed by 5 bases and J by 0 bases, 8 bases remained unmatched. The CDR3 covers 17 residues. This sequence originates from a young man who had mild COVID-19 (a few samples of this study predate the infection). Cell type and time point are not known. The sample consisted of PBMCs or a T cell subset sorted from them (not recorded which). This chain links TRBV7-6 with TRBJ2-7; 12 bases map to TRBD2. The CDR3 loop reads CASSPLLTSGGSYEQYF. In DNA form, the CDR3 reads TGTGCCAGCAGCCCGCTGCTGACTAGCGGGGGCTCCTACGAGCAGTACTTC.